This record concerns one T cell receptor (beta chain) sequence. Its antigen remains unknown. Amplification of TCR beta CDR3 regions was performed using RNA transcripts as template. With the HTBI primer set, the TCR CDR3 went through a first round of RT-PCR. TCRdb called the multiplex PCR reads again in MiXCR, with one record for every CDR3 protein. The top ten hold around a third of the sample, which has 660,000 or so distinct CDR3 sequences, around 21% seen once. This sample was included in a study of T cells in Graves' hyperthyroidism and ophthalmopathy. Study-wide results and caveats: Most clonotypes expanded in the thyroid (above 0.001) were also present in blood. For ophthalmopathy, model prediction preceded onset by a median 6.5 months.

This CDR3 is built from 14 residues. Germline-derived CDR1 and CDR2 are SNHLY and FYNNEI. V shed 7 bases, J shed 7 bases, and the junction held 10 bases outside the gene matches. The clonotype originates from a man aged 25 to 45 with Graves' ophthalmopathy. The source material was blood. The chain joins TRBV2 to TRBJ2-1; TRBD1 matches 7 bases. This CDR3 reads CASNRGETSNEQFF. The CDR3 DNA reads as TGTGCCAGCAACAGGGGCGAAACTTCTAATGAGCAGTTCTTC.